The 30 T cell receptor beta chains reported below all come from one sample, sequenced in a study of molecular identifiers for immune sequencing clone quantification. TCRdb itself ran the PCR reads through MiXCR, one entry per CDR3 protein. The table has about 640,000 distinct CDR3 sequences, just under 20% seen once; the top ten hold roughly 0.85%. Sequencing input: naive CD8+ T cells from blood, with Jurkat cell RNA spiked in. Subset of the sample: FACS-sorted CD8+CD4-CCR7+CD45RA+ naive T cells. The receptors here all came from a human donor in good health. Some libraries in this study had Jurkat cell RNA spiked in.

This clonotype has a count of ten or more. This sequence joins TRBV6-1 and TRBJ1-6; D unresolved. The CDR3 has 11 residues. Germline CDR1 and CDR2: MNHNS and SASEGT. Trimming stripped 7 bases from V and 13 bases from J, with 11 bases between. CDR3 loop: CASTNSGPLHF. The CDR3 bases are TGTGCCAGCACTAACAGCGGTCCCCTCCACTTT.

The rearrangement joins TRBV5-6 to TRBJ2-7; the D gene could be TRBD1 or TRBD2 (5 bases each). The V and J ends lost 1 base and 3 bases respectively, with 11 bases between them. The V gene's germline CDR1 is SGHDT and CDR2 YYEEEE. The CDR3 has 14 residues. The CDR3 DNA reads as TGTGCCAGCAGCTTGAAGGCAGGGAGCTACGAGCAGTACTTC. Translated: CASSLKAGSYEQYF.

This clonotype was seen ten or more times. The J gene is TRBJ2-5, the V gene TRBV10-3, with TRBD2 matching 7 bases. The germline V gene has CDR1 ENHRY and CDR2 SYGVKD. V lost 3 bases and J lost 10; bases outside the gene matches: 8. The CDR3 has 13 amino acids. This CDR3 is CAISDTSAPDQYF. CDR3 nucleotide sequence: TGTGCCATCAGTGATACTAGCGCCCCAGACCAGTACTTC.

The sample holds many counts of this clonotype. The chain is built from TRBV4-1 and TRBJ1-3; 9 bases line up with TRBD1. Germline CDR1 and CDR2: MGHRA and YSYEKL. The length of the CDR3 is 18 residues. V shed 2 bases and J 1 base; nucleotides not matched to a gene: 9. CDR3 sequence: CASSQQAGQGISGNTIYF. For the CDR3, the DNA is TGCGCCAGCAGCCAACAAGCGGGACAGGGTATTTCTGGAAACACCATATATTTT.

This clonotype was observed a handful of times. This sequence joins TRBV12-3 or TRBV12-4 and TRBJ2-1; possibly TRBD1 for D (6 bases). V lost 5 bases to trimming and J lost 6 bases, with 14 bases between them. The CDR3 totals 14 residues. The DNA of the CDR3 is TGTGCCAGCAGTCCCTCAACAGGGATCAATGAGCAGTTCTTC. Amino acid sequence: CASSPSTGINEQFF.

The chain recombines TRBV6-6 with TRBJ2-5, with 9 nucleotides matching TRBD2. V shed 2 bases and J 5 bases; nucleotides not matched to a gene: 0. This CDR3 region has 13 residues. Germline CDR1 is MNHNY and CDR2 is SVGAGI (reference sequence). In nucleotides, the CDR3 is TGTGCCAGCAGTTACACTAGCGGGGAGACCCAGTACTTC. This codes for CASSYTSGETQYF.

The chain uses TRBV4-3 and TRBJ1-4; TRBD1 might be the D (5 bases). The ends were cut back, 4 bases at V and 6 bases at J, with 30 bases in the middle. Germline V gives CDR1 LGHNA, CDR2 YSLEER. The CDR3 contains 20 residues. CDR3 amino acids: CASSPTPPDSPPIVDEKLFF. The CDR3 DNA reads as TGCGCCAGCAGCCCCACCCCTCCTGACAGCCCACCCATCGTCGATGAAAAACTGTTTTTT.

Concerning this clonotype itself: A read error may be the cause here, since a much bigger clone is one base away. The genes are TRBV6-2 or TRBV6-3 and TRBJ2-2; unclear D gene. V lost 2 bases and J 4 bases, leaving 8 bases between the germline ends. The CDR3 is 14 amino acids. The germline V gene has CDR1 MNHEY and CDR2 SVGEGT. CDR3 sequence reads: CASSYKLTTGELFF. In nucleotides, the CDR3 is TGTGCCAGCAGTTACAAGCTGACCACCGGGGAGCTGTTTTTT.

This clonotype was seen repeatedly, ten times or more. The CDR3 here is CASSYPLTSGSYEQYF. DNA for the CDR3: TGTGCCAGCAGTTACCCCCTGACTAGCGGGAGCTACGAGCAGTACTTC. The chain carries TRBV6-5 and TRBJ2-7; TRBD2 aligns across 12 bases. This CDR3 is 16 amino acids long. The trim removed 2 bases at V and 3 bases at J, leaving 5 bases unmatched. Per germline, CDR1 MNHEY and CDR2 SVGAGI.

This clonotype has a count of ten or more. The chain is built from TRBV24-1 and TRBJ2-1, with TRBD2 as a possible D gene (5 bases). The ends were cut back, 4 bases at V and 10 bases at J, with 22 bases in the middle. The CDR3 sequence is 16 residues long. CDR1 is KGHDR and CDR2 is SFDVKD in the germline V gene. DNA for the CDR3: TGTGCCACCAGTGACCCCAAGAGGGCGGGTTGGCGCGAGCAGTTCTTC. This encodes CATSDPKRAGWREQFF.

This clonotype occurred many times. This sequence joins TRBV6-5 and TRBJ2-5, with a tentative D call TRBD2 (6 bases). CDR1 and CDR2 from the germline V gene are MNHEY and SVGAGI. CDR3 size: 14 residues. With 6 bases removed from V and 6 bases from J, the gap between germline ends came to 17 bases. This CDR3 is CASSFTWEEKTQYF. CDR3 bases: TGTGCCAGCAGCTTCACTTGGGAGGAAAAGACCCAGTACTTC.

This clonotype was found many times. The chain uses TRBV6-2 or TRBV6-3 and TRBJ2-7; D is ambiguous. The V gene's germline CDR1 is MNHEY and CDR2 SVGEGT. The CDR3 loop spans 12 amino acids. With 2 bases removed from V and 2 bases from J, the gap between germline ends came to 4 bases. Here the CDR3 reads CASSYEPYEQYF. CDR3 DNA: TGTGCCAGCAGTTACGAGCCCTACGAGCAGTACTTC.

Regarding this clonotype: A much more abundant neighbour one base away suggests this may be a read error. The chain uses TRBV9 and TRBJ1-5, with TRBD1 matching over 7 bases. The CDR3 contains 14 residues. V lost 3 bases to trimming and J lost 7 bases; unmatched junction nucleotides: 7. Germline values: CDR1 SGDLS, CDR2 YYNGEE. The CDR3 is CASSAAEGGQPQHF. In DNA, the CDR3 is TGTGCCAGCAGCGCAGCAGAAGGGGGCCAGCCCCAGCATTTT.

Only a few counts were recorded for this clonotype. This sequence joins TRBV27 and TRBJ2-1; no firm D call. CDR1 is MNHEY and CDR2 is SMNVEV in the germline V gene (reference sequence). The V end lost 2 bases, the J end lost 6 bases, and 11 bases lay between the germline ends. This CDR3 is built from 14 residues. CDR3 sequence reads: CASSLNPVGNEQFF. In DNA form, the CDR3 reads TGTGCCAGCAGTTTAAATCCAGTCGGCAATGAGCAGTTCTTC.

This clonotype was counted at least ten times. The chain has TRBV7-6 and TRBJ2-3, with 9 bases matching TRBD2. In germline, CDR1 is SGHVS, CDR2 FNYEAQ. This CDR3 comprises 17 residues. J lost 3 bases, V lost 1 base, and 8 bases had no gene match. In DNA, the CDR3 is TGTGCCAGCAGCTTAGATCCCCTAGCGGGATCAACAGATACGCAGTATTTT. This sequence encodes CASSLDPLAGSTDTQYF.

This clonotype was counted between two and nine times. The rearrangement joins TRBV30 to TRBJ2-1, with D possibly matching TRBD1 (6 bases). This CDR3 region has 12 residues. Between the trimmed V and J ends, which lost 5 bases and 8 bases, there was a span of 13 bases. CDR1 is GTSNPN, CDR2 SVGIG, per germline (reference sequence). CDR3 loop: CAWERGTDEQFF. In DNA, the CDR3 is TGTGCCTGGGAGAGGGGGACCGATGAGCAGTTCTTC.

The genes are TRBV21-1 and TRBJ2-7; no DNA check was done on the table's D call, TRBD2. TRBV21-1 is annotated as a pseudogene. The CDR3 sequence is 11 residues long. The CDR3 nucleotides are TGTGCCACCTTTGGGAGGCCACGGCAGTACTTC. It specifies CATFGRPRQYF.

This clonotype was counted many times. The chain is built from TRBV6-5 and TRBJ2-7; maybe TRBD1 (5 bases). This CDR3 region has 16 residues. Germline CDR1 is MNHEY and CDR2 is SVGAGI. V lost 2 bases and J 2 bases, leaving 16 bases between the germline ends. In DNA, the CDR3 is TGTGCCAGCAGTTACAAACAGGACCATATAGCCTACGAGCAGTACTTC. Residues: CASSYKQDHIAYEQYF.

This clonotype has only a few counts. J is TRBJ2-7 and V is TRBV4-3, with a tentative D call TRBD1 (5 bases). CDR1 is LGHNA, CDR2 YSLEER, per germline. The CDR3 has 14 residues. The V gene lost 1 base and the J gene lost 3 bases, with 10 bases spanning the gap. CDR3 residues: CASSQGLGDYEQYF. The CDR3 DNA follows: TGCGCCAGCAGCCAAGGGCTAGGGGACTACGAGCAGTACTTC.

This clonotype was found many times. V is TRBV19 and J is TRBJ2-3; TRBD2 matches at 8 bases. The germline V gene encodes CDR1 LNHDA and CDR2 SQIVND (reference sequence). Trimming at V came to 1 base and at J to 3 bases, leaving 6 bases not matched to a gene. The CDR3 length is 16 residues. This chain's CDR3 is CASSIVAGGETDTQYF. As DNA, the CDR3 is TGTGCCAGTAGTATAGTGGCGGGGGGCGAGACAGATACGCAGTATTTT. The full variable domain, in which reference TRBV19 and TRBJ2-3 provide the parts outside the CDR3, is DGGITQSPKYLFRKEGQNVTLSCEQNLNHDAMYWYRQDPGQGLRLIYYSQIVNDFQKGDIAEGYSVSREKKESFPLTVTSAQKNPTAFYLCASSIVAGGETDTQYFGPGTRLTVL.

The gene calls are TRBV20-1 and TRBJ2-1; 10 bases align to TRBD2. The length of the CDR3 is 16 residues. Trimming took 2 bases from V and 0 from J; bases not matched to a gene: 4. Germline values: CDR1 DFQATT, CDR2 SNEGSKA (reference sequence). The CDR3 region has the DNA TGCAGTGCTAGACTAGCGGGAGCAACCTCCTACAATGAGCAGTTCTTC. Its translation is CSARLAGATSYNEQFF.

This clonotype has ten or more counts. The chain uses TRBV12-3 or TRBV12-4 and TRBJ2-5; 7 bases line up with TRBD1. V trimming: 1 base; J trimming: 4 bases; junction bases outside the gene matches: 12. The CDR3 totals 17 residues. This chain's CDR3 is CASSLDPYSGTAETQYF. The CDR3, as DNA: TGTGCCAGCAGTTTAGACCCGTACTCCGGGACAGCAGAGACCCAGTACTTC.

Only a few counts were recorded for this clonotype. The chain employs TRBV27 and TRBJ2-2; 10 nucleotides match TRBD2. The CDR3 runs 16 residues. Germline V lookup: CDR1 MNHEY, CDR2 SMNVEV (reference sequence). V trimming: 5 bases; J trimming: 4 bases; junction bases outside the gene matches: 7. The CDR3 DNA reads TGTGCCAGCAGTCCTAGCGGGGGCCCCCTCACCGGGGAGCTGTTTTTT. Amino acids: CASSPSGGPLTGELFF.

This clonotype appeared many times. The V call is TRBV7-3, the J call TRBJ2-3; D unclear. This CDR3 region has 14 residues. Per the germline V gene, CDR1 is SGHTA and CDR2 is FQGTGA. Deletions cut 2 bases from V and 2 bases from J, with 8 bases between. The CDR3 protein is CASSLGSNTDTQYF. CDR3 bases: TGTGCCAGCAGCTTAGGGTCTAACACAGATACGCAGTATTTT.

The V gene is TRBV3-1, the J gene TRBJ2-1; D is tentatively TRBD1 or TRBD2 (6 bases each). The CDR3 runs to 17 residues. V was pared by 1 base and J by 10 bases, with 23 bases between. CDR1 is LGHDT and CDR2 is YNNKEL in the germline V gene (reference sequence). CDR3 in DNA: TGTGCCAGCAGCCAAGGGAGGGGGTTTATATTTACAAGGGAGCAGTTCTTC. Translating it yields CASSQGRGFIFTREQFF.

This clonotype was detected only a few times. This rearrangement joins TRBV13 to TRBJ2-2; 13 nucleotides match TRBD2. Germline-derived CDR1 and CDR2 are PRHDT and FYEKMQ (reference sequence). This CDR3 has 15 amino acids. V dropped 3 bases and J dropped 7; count of bases not matched to a gene: 2. CDR3 in amino acids: CASSLGTSGIGELFF. The CDR3 DNA reads TGTGCCAGCAGCTTGGGGACTAGCGGGATCGGGGAGCTGTTTTTT.

This clonotype was recorded many times. The genes are TRBV6-2 or TRBV6-3 and TRBJ2-1; 8 bases match TRBD2. CDR1 is MNHEY, CDR2 SVGEGT, per germline. V lost 4 bases to trimming and J lost 2 bases; unmatched junction nucleotides: 4. CDR3 size: 15 residues. CDR3 sequence: CASSFTLAAYNEQFF. CDR3 DNA sequence: TGTGCCAGCAGTTTTACACTAGCGGCCTACAATGAGCAGTTCTTC.

This clonotype was seen repeatedly, ten times or more. The chain is built from TRBV19 and TRBJ1-5, with D uncertain. V lost 5 bases to trimming and J lost 7 bases, with 12 bases between them. This CDR3 is 13 amino acids long. CDR1 and CDR2 (germline): LNHDA, SQIVND (reference sequence). The DNA for the CDR3 is TGTGCCAGTAGTGAGAGTTTAAGCCAGCCCCAGCATTTT. Translated, it gives CASSESLSQPQHF.

This chain joins TRBV7-6 and TRBJ2-1; the D gene could be TRBD1 or TRBD2 (6 bases each). Germline CDR1 and CDR2: SGHVS and FNYEAQ. The CDR3 loop spans 15 amino acids. Trimming pared 5 bases from V and 4 bases from J, leaving 15 bases between. CDR3: CASSGEDSIYNEQFF. The CDR3, as DNA: TGTGCCAGCAGCGGGGAGGACAGTATATACAATGAGCAGTTCTTC.

The chain employs TRBV5-6 and TRBJ2-4, with 10 nucleotides matching TRBD1. The CDR3 totals 14 residues. V lost 2 bases and J lost 12; bases outside the gene matches: 8. Germline CDR1 and CDR2: SGHDT and YYEEEE. CDR3 nucleotide sequence: TGTGCCAGCAGCTTTACCGGGACAGGGGACAATCAGTACTTC. Its translation is CASSFTGTGDNQYF.